The source of this TCR beta chain is a study of T cell responses to AZD1222 COVID-19 vaccine. Data came from immunoSEQ multiplex PCR; TCRdb stores just in-frame clones and leaves some out. The table has 90,000 to 120,000 clones, roughly 90% seen once; the top ten hold approximately 8.9%. The V gene's germline CDR1 is SGHTA and CDR2 FQGNSA. The CDR3 runs 13 residues. V was trimmed by 4 bases and J by 5 bases, leaving 11 bases between them. Second-dose intervals of approximately 4 or approximately 12 weeks were pooled. The chain joins TRBV7-2 to TRBJ1-2; D remains ambiguous. The specimen comprised peripheral blood, sampled 28 days after the second AZD1222 dose. The clonotype was recovered from an adult who received the AZD1222 COVID-19 vaccine. The chain's CDR3 is CASSSGSGYGYTF. CDR3 nucleotide sequence: TGTGCCAGCAGCTCCGGATCGGGTTATGGCTACACCTTC.